Detailed here is one T cell receptor (beta chain). Its antigen is currently unknown. Germline is not matched at one junction end, which may reflect a read error. This record belongs to a study of CD8+CD57+ T cells in acquired aplastic anemia. About the study: The study obtained an average of roughly 3 ug of DNA from sorted CD4+ and CD8+ cells.

Overall study results and limits: Between patients and controls, CD8+ Simpson's diversity did not vary significantly.

Sequencing involved patients with CD8+CD57+ cell expansion previously shown by flow cytometry. Every patient had severe acquired aplastic anemia. The germline CDR1 and CDR2 sequences are ENHRY and SYGVKD. The CDR3 runs 14 residues. Investigators profiled TCR beta VDJ and CDR3 from genomic DNA template. TCRdb used MiXCR to reprocess the reads, holding one entry per CDR3 protein. The repertoire holds 400,000 to 600,000 distinct CDR3 sequences, around 32% seen once, with less than 1% in the top ten. The chain has TRBV10-3 and TRBJ1-3; 11 positions agree with TRBD1. Input material: sorted CD4+, CD8+, or CD8+CD57+ T cells (not recorded which) from PBMCs. This receptor was taken from a human donor with aplastic anemia. The CDR3 sequence: CASSARDRGNTIYF. CDR3 DNA sequence: TGTGCCAGCAGTGCCCGGGACAGGGGGAACACCATATATTTT.